Listed below are T cell receptor beta chains from one sample, sequenced in a study of blood T cells in healthy people across ages. TCRdb reprocessed the 5' RACE reads with MiXCR, giving one entry per CDR3 protein. The data show over 300,000 distinct CDR3 sequences, roughly half seen once. The sequenced sample was blood. The receptors come from a man in his 60s in good health. The CDR3 runs from the conserved cysteine through the conserved F or W. A D gene is named only where the DNA matches it firmly. Rows may omit the clone size; those that give it use once, few, many or a size class.

v_call	d_call	clone_size	cdr3_length	cdr3_aa
TRBV27	NA	NA	18	CASSQTTTGRFIQETQYF
TRBV28	TRBD1	many	15	CASSRWGQGDYGYTF
TRBV5-1	TRBD2	NA	14	CASSTTSGRYEQYF
TRBV5-1	TRBD2	NA	15	CASIGSSGETREQYF
TRBV20-1	TRBD2	few	15	CSALDASGYTDTQYF
TRBV5-1	NA	NA	15	CASNLGGTSYNEQFF
TRBV5-8	NA	NA	17	CASSLGGLSGGEETQYF
TRBV20-1	NA	few	14	CSARVLGTLETQYF
TRBV7-2	NA	NA	13	CASSPREHGELFF
TRBV20-1	NA	NA	13	CSAPTRGRETQYF
TRBV7-2	NA	NA	15	CASSFGRGSSYEQYF
TRBV7-9	TRBD2	NA	14	CASSPWGGSETQYF
TRBV6-4	TRBD2	NA	15	CASSEGLAGDNEQYF
TRBV12-3/TRBV12-4	NA	NA	13	CASSSRNGPEAFF
TRBV18	NA	NA	16	CASPPTGSGHKETQYF
TRBV20-1	TRBD2	NA	18	CSARGVGLAGGGNNEQYF
TRBV4-1	TRBD2	NA	15	CASSQLAGVSDEQYF
TRBV29-1	NA	NA	10	CSVGAETRYF
TRBV29-1	TRBD1	few	13	CSVGQGAFYEQYF
TRBV14	TRBD1	NA	14	CASSHGTGKYEQYF
TRBV3-1	NA	NA	15	CASSLPTGTQETQYF
TRBV19	NA	few	15	CASSGGGVEGETQYF
TRBV7-2	NA	NA	13	CASSPLGLGEQYF
TRBV20-1	TRBD2	NA	17	CSARDATGRGGTDTQYF
TRBV7-2	NA	few	14	CASSLAGPGETQYF
TRBV5-6	TRBD1	few	14	CASSLGPRGQEQFF
TRBV19	TRBD2	many	16	CASSPEAGVVDNEQFF
TRBV12-3/TRBV12-4	TRBD2	few	15	CASRTVAGGPGELFF
TRBV7-2	NA	NA	15	CASSLGTSSNQPQHF
TRBV2	TRBD1	NA	17	CASSAQGARFGTDTQYF
TRBV11-3	NA	NA	15	CASSLDGGFNNEQFF
TRBV7-2	NA	NA	14	CASSLAGATQPQHF
TRBV18	TRBD2	NA	15	CASSPLLATGETQYF
TRBV4-2	NA	NA	14	CASSQETDTGELFF
TRBV4-2	NA	NA	15	CASSQAGAGANVLTF
TRBV6-5	NA	NA	15	CASSYLTGSGYEQYF
TRBV7-2	NA	few	15	CASSLAGANQETQYF
TRBV24-1	NA	NA	13	CATRRAANQPQHF
TRBV5-6	NA	few	13	CASTLRRRETQYF
TRBV7-2	TRBD2	NA	16	CASSLGPSGRTDTQYF
TRBV7-9	NA	NA	11	CAITDPAEAFF
TRBV12-3/TRBV12-4	NA	NA	17	CASSLIGWTRGKETQYF
TRBV12-5	NA	few	17	CASGLVLASGRPDEQFF
TRBV4-3	TRBD2	few	17	CASSQDVAGGLRDEQYF
TRBV2	TRBD2	many	14	CASKPTSAQETQYF